A single T cell receptor (beta chain) is shown here with its context. Its antigen is unknown. Every donor contributed roughly 10 milliliters of peripheral blood by blood draw. Every sample yielded at least 6.5 million isolated PBMCs. Per sample, no less than 5 micrograms of total RNA were extracted. This CDR3 has 16 amino acids. Between the trimmed V and J ends, which lost 0 bases and 4 bases, there was a span of 14 bases. Germline V gene lookup returns CDR1 MNHNY and CDR2 SVGAGI (reference sequence). This record belongs to a study of blood T cells in healthy people across ages. General study results and limits: Both naive CD4+ cell counts and diversity were greater in long-lived donors than in aged donors.

Together with a sample-barcoded 5' primer, a J-beta primer mix was included in a second PCR lasting 7 to 11 cycles. TCRdb reprocessed the 5' RACE reads via MiXCR and lists one record per CDR3 protein. Among over a million distinct CDR3 sequences listed, around 45% were seen once. Sample: blood. V gene TRBV6-6 combines with J gene TRBJ2-3; D may be TRBD2 (5 bases). This sequence originates from a woman in her sixties or seventies in good health. The CDR3 coding sequence is TGTGCCAGCAGTTACTCTACTAGACCTCCGGCAGATACGCAGTATTTT. Its translation: CASSYSTRPPADTQYF.